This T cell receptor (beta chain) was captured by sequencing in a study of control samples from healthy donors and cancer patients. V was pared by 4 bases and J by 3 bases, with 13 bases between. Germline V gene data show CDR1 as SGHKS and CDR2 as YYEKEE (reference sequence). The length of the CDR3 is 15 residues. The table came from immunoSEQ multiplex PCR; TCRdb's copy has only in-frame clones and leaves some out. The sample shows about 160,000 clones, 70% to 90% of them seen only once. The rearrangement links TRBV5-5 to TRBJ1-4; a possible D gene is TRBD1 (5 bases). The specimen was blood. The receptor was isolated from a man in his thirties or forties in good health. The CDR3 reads CASSGLGPPNEKLFF. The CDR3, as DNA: TGTGCCAGCAGCGGGTTGGGACCCCCTAATGAAAAACTGTTTTTT.